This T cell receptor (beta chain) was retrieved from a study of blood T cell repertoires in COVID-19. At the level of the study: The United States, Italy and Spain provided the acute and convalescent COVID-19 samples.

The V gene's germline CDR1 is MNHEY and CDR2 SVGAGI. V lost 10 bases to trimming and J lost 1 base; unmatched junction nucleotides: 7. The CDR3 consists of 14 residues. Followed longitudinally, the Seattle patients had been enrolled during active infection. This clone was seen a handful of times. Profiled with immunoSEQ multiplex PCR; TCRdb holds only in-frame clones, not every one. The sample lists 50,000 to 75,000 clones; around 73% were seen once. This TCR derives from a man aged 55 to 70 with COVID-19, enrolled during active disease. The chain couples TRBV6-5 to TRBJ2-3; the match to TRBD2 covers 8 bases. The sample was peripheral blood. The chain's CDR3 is CATRLATRTDTQYF. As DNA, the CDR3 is TGTGCCACCCGACTAGCGACACGCACAGATACGCAGTATTTT.